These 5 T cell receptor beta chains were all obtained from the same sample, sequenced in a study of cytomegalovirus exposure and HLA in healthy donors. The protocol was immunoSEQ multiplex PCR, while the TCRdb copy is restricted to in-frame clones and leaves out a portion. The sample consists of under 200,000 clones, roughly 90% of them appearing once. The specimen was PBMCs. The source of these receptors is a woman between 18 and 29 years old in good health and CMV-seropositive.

In DNA, the CDR3 is TGTGCCAGCCGGGGAGGGAGGGTGGCACTTCCCACAGATACGCAGTATTTT. It is translated as CASRGGRVALPTDTQYF. The chain joins TRBV27 to TRBJ2-3; 7 nucleotides match TRBD2. The CDR3 loop spans 17 amino acids. J lost 2 bases, V lost 8 bases, and 16 bases had no gene match. CDR1 is MNHEY, CDR2 SMNVEV, per germline (reference sequence).

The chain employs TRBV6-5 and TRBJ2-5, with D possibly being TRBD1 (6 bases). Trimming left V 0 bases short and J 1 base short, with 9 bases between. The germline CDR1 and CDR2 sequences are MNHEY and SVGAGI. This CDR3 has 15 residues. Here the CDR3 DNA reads TGTGCCAGCAGTTACTCTGGGGGCTTCCAAGAGACCCAGTACTTC. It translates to CASSYSGGFQETQYF.

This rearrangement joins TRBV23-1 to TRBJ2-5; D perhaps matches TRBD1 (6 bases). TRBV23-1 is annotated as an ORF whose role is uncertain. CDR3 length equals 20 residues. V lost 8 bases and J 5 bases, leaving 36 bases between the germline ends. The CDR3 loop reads CASEGKTRPHVQGVGETQYF. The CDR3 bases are TGCGCCAGCGAGGGGAAAACTCGTCCCCACGTACAGGGCGTCGGGGAGACCCAGTACTTC.

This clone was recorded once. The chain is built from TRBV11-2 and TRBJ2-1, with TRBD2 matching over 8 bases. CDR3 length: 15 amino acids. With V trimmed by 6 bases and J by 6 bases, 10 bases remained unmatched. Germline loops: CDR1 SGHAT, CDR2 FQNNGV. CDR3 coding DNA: TGTGCCAGCAGGGAGGGACTAGTGCGGTTCAATGAGCAGTTCTTC. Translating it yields CASREGLVRFNEQFF.

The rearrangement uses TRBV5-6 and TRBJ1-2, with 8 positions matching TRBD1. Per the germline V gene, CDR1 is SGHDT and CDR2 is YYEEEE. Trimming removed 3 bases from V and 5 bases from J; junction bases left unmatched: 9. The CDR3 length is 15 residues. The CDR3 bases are TGTGCCAGCAGCTCCGGACAGGGTGTTTGGTATGGCTACACCTTC. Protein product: CASSSGQGVWYGYTF.